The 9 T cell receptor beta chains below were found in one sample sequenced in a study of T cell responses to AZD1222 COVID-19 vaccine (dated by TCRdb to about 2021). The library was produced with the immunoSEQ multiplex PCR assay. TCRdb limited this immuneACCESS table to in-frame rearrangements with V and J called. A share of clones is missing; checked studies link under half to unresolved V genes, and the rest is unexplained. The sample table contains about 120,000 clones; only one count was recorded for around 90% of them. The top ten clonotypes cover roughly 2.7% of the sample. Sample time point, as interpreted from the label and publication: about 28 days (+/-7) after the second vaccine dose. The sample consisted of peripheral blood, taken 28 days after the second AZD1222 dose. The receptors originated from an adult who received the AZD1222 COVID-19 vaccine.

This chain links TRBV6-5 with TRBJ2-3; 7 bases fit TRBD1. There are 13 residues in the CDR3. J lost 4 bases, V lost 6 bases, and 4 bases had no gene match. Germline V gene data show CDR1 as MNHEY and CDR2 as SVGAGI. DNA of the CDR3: TGTGCCAGCAGAGCTACAGGGGCAGATACGCAGTATTTT. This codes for CASRATGADTQYF.

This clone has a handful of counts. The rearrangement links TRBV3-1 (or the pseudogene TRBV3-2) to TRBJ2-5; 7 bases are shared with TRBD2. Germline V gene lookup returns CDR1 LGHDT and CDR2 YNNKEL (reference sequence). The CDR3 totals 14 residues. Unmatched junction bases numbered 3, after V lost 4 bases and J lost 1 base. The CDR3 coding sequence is TGTGCCAGCAGCCCGGGGACTATCCAAGAGACCCAGTACTTC. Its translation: CASSPGTIQETQYF.

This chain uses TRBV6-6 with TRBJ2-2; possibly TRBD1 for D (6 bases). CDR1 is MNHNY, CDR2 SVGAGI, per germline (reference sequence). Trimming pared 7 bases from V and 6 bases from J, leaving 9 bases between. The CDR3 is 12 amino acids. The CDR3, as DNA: TGTGCCAGCACCGCAGGGGCCGGGGAGCTGTTTTTT. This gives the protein CASTAGAGELFF.

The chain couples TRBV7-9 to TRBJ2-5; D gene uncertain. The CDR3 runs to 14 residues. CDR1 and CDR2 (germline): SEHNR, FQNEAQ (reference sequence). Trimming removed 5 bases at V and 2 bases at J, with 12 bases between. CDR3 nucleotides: TGTGCCAGCAGCCCCCAAGAGAGTCAAGAGACCCAGTACTTC. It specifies CASSPQESQETQYF.

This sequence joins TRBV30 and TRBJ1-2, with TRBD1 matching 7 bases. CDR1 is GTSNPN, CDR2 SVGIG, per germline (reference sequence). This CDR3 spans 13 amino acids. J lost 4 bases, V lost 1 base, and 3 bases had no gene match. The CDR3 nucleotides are TGTGCCTGGAGTGCCAGGGGGGCCTATGGCTACACCTTC. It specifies CAWSARGAYGYTF.

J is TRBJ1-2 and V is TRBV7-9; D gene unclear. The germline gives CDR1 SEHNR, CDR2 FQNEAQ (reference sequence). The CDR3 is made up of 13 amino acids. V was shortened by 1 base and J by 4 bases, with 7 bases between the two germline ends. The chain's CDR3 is CASSLDSSYGYTF. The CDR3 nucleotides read TGTGCCAGCAGCTTAGACAGCAGCTATGGCTACACCTTC. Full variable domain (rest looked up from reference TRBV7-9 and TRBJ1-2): DTGVSQNPRHKITKRGQNVTFRCDPISEHNRLYWYRQTLGQGPEFLTYFQNEAQLEKSRLLSDRFSAERPKGSFSTLEIQRTEQGDSAMYLCASSLDSSYGYTFGSGTRLTVV.

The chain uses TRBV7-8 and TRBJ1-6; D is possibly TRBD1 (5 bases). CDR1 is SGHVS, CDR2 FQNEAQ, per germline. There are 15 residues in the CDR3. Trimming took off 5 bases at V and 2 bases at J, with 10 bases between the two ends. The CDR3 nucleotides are TGTGCCAGCAGCGCCCGACAGCCCTATAATTCACCCCTCCACTTT. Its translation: CASSARQPYNSPLHF.

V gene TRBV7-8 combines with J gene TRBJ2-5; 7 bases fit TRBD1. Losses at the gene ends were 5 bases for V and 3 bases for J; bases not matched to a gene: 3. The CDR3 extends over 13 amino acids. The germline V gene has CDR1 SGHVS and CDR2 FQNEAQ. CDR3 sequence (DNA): TGTGCCAGCAGCGTCGGGACAGAAGAGACCCAGTACTTC. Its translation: CASSVGTEETQYF.

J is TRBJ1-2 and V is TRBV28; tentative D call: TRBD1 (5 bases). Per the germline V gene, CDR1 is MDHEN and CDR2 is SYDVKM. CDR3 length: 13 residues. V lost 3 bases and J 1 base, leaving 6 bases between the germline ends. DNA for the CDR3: TGTGCCAGCAGTTTGACAGTTAACTATGGCTACACCTTC. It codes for CASSLTVNYGYTF.